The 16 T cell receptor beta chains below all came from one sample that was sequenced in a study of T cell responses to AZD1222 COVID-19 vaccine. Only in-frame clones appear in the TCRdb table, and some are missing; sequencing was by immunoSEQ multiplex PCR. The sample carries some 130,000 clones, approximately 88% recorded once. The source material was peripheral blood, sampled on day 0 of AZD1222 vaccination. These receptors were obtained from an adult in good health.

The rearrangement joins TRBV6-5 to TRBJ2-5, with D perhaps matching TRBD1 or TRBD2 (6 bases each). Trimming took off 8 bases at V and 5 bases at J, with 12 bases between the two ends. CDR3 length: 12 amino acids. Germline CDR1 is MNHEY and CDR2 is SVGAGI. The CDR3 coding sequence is TGTGCCAGCTCCCAGGGGAGGGAGACCCAGTACTTC. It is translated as CASSQGRETQYF.

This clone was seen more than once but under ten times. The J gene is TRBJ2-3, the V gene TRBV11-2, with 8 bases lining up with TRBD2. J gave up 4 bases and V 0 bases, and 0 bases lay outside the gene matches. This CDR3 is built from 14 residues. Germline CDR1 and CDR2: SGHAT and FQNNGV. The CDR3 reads CASSLEGLADTQYF. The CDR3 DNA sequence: TGTGCCAGCAGCTTAGAGGGACTAGCAGATACGCAGTATTTT.

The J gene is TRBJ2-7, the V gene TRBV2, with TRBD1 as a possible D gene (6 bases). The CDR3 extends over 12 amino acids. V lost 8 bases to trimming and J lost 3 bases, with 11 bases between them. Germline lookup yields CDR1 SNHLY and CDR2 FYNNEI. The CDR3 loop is CASRDKLYEQYF. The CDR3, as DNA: TGTGCCAGCCGGGACAAGCTCTACGAGCAGTACTTC. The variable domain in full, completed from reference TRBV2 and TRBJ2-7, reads EPEVTQTPSHQVTQMGQEVILRCVPISNHLYFYWYRQILGQKVEFLVSFYNNEISEKSEIFDDQFSVERPDGSNFTLKIRSTKLEDSAMYFCASRDKLYEQYFGPGTRLTVT.

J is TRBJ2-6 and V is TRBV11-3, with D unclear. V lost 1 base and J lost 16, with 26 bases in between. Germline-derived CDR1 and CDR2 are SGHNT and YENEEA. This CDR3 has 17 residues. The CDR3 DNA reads TGTGCCAGCAGCTTAGCGCCCGGCCCCTCAGGTCGGAAGGAGCTGACTTTC. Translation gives CASSLAPGPSGRKELTF.

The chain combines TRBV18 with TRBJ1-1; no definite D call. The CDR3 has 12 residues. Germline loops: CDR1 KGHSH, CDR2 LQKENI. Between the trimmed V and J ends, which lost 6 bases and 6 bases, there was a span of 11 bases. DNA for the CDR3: TGTGCCAGCTCCGCGCGGGTTCCTGAAGCTTTCTTT. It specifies CASSARVPEAFF.

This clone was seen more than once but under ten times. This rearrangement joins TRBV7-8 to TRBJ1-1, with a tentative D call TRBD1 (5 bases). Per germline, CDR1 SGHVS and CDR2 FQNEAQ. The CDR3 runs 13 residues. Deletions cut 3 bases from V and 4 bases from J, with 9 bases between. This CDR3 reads CASSFGHRTEAFF. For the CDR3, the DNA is TGTGCCAGCAGCTTCGGACACCGCACTGAAGCTTTCTTT.

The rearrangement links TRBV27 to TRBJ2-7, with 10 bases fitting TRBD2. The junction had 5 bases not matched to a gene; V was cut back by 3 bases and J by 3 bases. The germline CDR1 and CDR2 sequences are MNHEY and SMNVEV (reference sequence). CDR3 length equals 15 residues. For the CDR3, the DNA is TGTGCCAGCAGTTTGGACGTAGCGGGGGGCTACGAGCAGTACTTC. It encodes CASSLDVAGGYEQYF.

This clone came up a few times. The CDR3 bases are TGTGCCAGCAGTTTAGGCCTAAACACTGAAGCTTTCTTT. This translates into CASSLGLNTEAFF. V usage is TRBV12-3 or TRBV12-4 and J usage is TRBJ1-1; D call uncertain. Trimming shortened V by 1 base and J by 2 bases, and 5 bases separated the two germline ends. This CDR3 is built from 13 residues.

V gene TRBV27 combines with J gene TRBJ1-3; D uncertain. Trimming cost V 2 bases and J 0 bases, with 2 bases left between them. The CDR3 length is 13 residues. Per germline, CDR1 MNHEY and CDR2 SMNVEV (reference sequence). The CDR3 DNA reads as TGTGCCAGCAGTTTAGGCTCTGGAAACACCATATATTTT. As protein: CASSLGSGNTIYF.

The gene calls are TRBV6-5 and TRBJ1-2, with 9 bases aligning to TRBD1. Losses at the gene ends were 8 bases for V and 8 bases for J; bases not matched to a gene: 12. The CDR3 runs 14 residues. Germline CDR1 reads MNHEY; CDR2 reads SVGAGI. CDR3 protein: CASSYTGGDLGYTF. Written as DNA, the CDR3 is TGTGCCAGCTCCTATACAGGGGGCGATCTCGGCTACACCTTC.

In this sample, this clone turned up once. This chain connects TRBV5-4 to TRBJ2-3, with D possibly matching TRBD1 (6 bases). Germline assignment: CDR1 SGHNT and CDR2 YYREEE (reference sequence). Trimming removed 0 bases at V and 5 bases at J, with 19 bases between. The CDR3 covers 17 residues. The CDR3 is CASSLAGDHTRGDTQYF. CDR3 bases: TGTGCCAGCAGCTTGGCAGGGGATCATACCCGCGGAGATACGCAGTATTTT. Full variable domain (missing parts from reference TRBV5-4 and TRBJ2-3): ETGVTQSPTHLIKTRGQQVTLRCSSQSGHNTVSWYQQALGQGPQFIFQYYREEENGRGNFPPRFSGLQFPNYSSELNVNALELDDSALYLCASSLAGDHTRGDTQYFGPGTRLTVL.

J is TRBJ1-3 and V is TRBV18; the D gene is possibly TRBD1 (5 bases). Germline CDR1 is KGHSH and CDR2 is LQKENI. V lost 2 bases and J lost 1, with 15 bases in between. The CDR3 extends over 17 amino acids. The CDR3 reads CASSPTGTVISGNTIYF. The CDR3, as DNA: TGTGCCAGCTCACCAACCGGGACGGTAATATCTGGAAACACCATATATTTT.

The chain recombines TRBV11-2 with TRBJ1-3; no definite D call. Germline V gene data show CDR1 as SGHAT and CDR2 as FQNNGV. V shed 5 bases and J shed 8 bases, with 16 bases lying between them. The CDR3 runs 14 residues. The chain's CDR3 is CASSPPSVVDTIYF. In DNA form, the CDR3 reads TGTGCCAGCAGCCCACCATCGGTGGTGGACACCATATATTTT.

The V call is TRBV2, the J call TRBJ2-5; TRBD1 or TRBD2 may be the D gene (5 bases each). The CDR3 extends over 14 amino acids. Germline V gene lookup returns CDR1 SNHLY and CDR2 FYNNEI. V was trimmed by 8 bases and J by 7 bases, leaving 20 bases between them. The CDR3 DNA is TGTGCCAGCCCGAGGGGTAAGGACTCCAGGACCCAGTACTTC. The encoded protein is CASPRGKDSRTQYF.

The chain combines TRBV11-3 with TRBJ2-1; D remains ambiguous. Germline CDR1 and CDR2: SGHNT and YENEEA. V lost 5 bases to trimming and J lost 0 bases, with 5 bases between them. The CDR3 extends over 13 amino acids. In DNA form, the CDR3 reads TGTGCCAGCAGCCAGAGCTCCTACAATGAGCAGTTCTTC. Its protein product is CASSQSSYNEQFF. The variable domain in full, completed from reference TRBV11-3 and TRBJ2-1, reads EAGVVQSPRYKIIEKKQPVAFWCNPISGHNTLYWYLQNLGQGPELLIRYENEEAVDDSQLPKDRFSAERLKGVDSTLKIQPAELGDSAVYLCASSQSSYNEQFFGPGTRLTVL.

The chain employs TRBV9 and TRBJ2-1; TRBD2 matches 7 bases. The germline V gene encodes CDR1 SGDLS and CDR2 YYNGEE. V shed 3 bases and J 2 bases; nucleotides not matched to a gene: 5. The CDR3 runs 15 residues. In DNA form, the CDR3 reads TGTGCCAGCAGCGCTACAGCGGGGACCTACAATGAGCAGTTCTTC. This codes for CASSATAGTYNEQFF.